Listed below are T cell receptor beta chains from one sample, sequenced in a study of T cells in Graves' hyperthyroidism and ophthalmopathy. TCRdb called the multiplex PCR reads again in MiXCR, with one record for every CDR3 protein. This sample has some 800,000 distinct CDR3 sequences, with over 35% found just once. The specimen sequenced was blood. Receptors originate from a man between 18 and 29 years old with Graves' hyperthyroidism. The CDR3 runs from the conserved cysteine through the conserved F or W. The D gene is left open where the match is weak. The listing skips clone size in some rows; elsewhere it reads once, few, many or a size class.

size: .
D: TRBD1
J: TRBJ1-5
V: TRBV2
DNA: TGTGCCGGACAGGGGACGGGTCAGCCCCAGCATTTT
CDR3: CAGQGTGQPQHF

size: .
D: .
J: TRBJ1-2
V: TRBV28
DNA: TGTGCCACCAGCCCCCAGGGAAACACCTTC
CDR3: CATSPQGNTF

size: many
D: .
J: TRBJ2-7
V: TRBV2
DNA: TGTGCCAGCGTTCCTCGGCAGGGTGCCTACGAGCAGTACTTC
CDR3: CASVPRQGAYEQYF

size: once
D: TRBD1
J: TRBJ1-2
V: TRBV9
DNA: TGTGCCAGCAGCGTCGGACAGGGGGCGTCGGGCTGTGGCTACACCTTC
CDR3: CASSVGQGASGCGYTF

size: .
D: .
J: TRBJ1-2
V: TRBV29-1
DNA: TGCAGCTGGAGTCTGGAGGGCGATGGCTACACCTTC
CDR3: CSWSLEGDGYTF

size: many
D: .
J: TRBJ2-5
V: TRBV20-1
DNA: TGCAGTGCCCAGTTAGGGAACCAAGAGACCCAGTACTTC
CDR3: CSAQLGNQETQYF

size: .
D: .
J: TRBJ2-6
V: TRBV5-1
DNA: TGCGCCAGCAGCTTGGACCTAGTAAGCTCCGGGGCCAACGTCCTGACTTTC
CDR3: CASSLDLVSSGANVLTF

size: .
D: .
J: TRBJ2-7
V: TRBV9
DNA: TGTGCCAGCAGCCAACGGAGCGGGCCCACCCGTCCGTACGAGCAGTACTTC
CDR3: CASSQRSGPTRPYEQYF

size: few
D: .
J: TRBJ2-7
V: TRBV11-2
DNA: TGTGCCAGCAGCTTAGATGAGGGTTTTATCGACGAGCAGTACTTC
CDR3: CASSLDEGFIDEQYF

size: .
D: .
J: TRBJ1-5
V: TRBV14
DNA: TGTGCCAGCAGCCACAAAGGGATCAGTCAGCCCCAGCATTTT
CDR3: CASSHKGISQPQHF

size: once
D: .
J: TRBJ2-7
V: TRBV7-8
DNA: TGTGCCAGCAGCTTAGCGGGGCAGGGTTATATGACGACCGGGGAGCTGTACTTC
CDR3: CASSLAGQGYMTTGELYF

size: .
D: .
J: TRBJ1-5
V: TRBV10-3
DNA: TGTGCCACCGGGACACCTGATCAGCTCCAGCATTTT
CDR3: CATGTPDQLQHF

size: many
D: .
J: TRBJ2-5
V: TRBV20-1
DNA: TGCAGTGCTAGGTTTCAGGTGGGGGAGACCCAGTACTTC
CDR3: CSARFQVGETQYF

size: .
D: .
J: TRBJ2-7
V: TRBV2
DNA: TGTGCCAGCAGCTTGGGGAGTCGGGAATCCTACGAGCAGTACTTC
CDR3: CASSLGSRESYEQYF

size: many
D: .
J: TRBJ1-2
V: TRBV7-3
DNA: TGTGCCAGCAGCTACGCGGGGTGGGAAGGCTACACCTTC
CDR3: CASSYAGWEGYTF

size: .
D: TRBD1
J: TRBJ1-1
V: TRBV20-1
DNA: TGCAGTGCCCGGGACAGGGGGCGCCTCACTGAAGCTTTCTTT
CDR3: CSARDRGRLTEAFF

size: .
D: .
J: TRBJ2-7
V: TRBV2
DNA: TGTGCCAGCAGTGAGGGTTTGGGTGGTTTCTACGAGCAGTACTTC
CDR3: CASSEGLGGFYEQYF

size: .
D: TRBD1
J: TRBJ2-7
V: TRBV29-1
DNA: TGCAGCGTCAGGGGACAGGGAGGCTACGAGCAGTACTTC
CDR3: CSVRGQGGYEQYF

size: .
D: .
J: TRBJ1-1
V: TRBV20-1
DNA: TGCAGTGCTAGAGTGTGGGCAGTTATGAACACTGAAGCTTTCTTT
CDR3: CSARVWAVMNTEAFF

size: many
D: .
J: TRBJ2-7
V: TRBV11-2
DNA: TGTGCCAGCAGCCCGGCTCTCGAGCAGTACTTC
CDR3: CASSPALEQYF

size: .
D: TRBD1
J: TRBJ2-6
V: TRBV10-3
DNA: TGTGCCAGCAGCTTACAGGGGGCGGCGGGGGCCAACGTCCTGACTTTC
CDR3: CASSLQGAAGANVLTF

size: .
D: .
J: TRBJ2-7
V: TRBV7-2
DNA: TGTGCCAGCAGCTCGGTCTCCGGGCCCCTCTACGAGCAGTACTTC
CDR3: CASSSVSGPLYEQYF

size: once
D: .
J: TRBJ1-2
V: TRBV25-1
DNA: TGTGCCAGCGTGACAGATGGCTACACCTTC
CDR3: CASVTDGYTF

size: .
D: TRBD2
J: TRBJ2-7
V: TRBV7-2
DNA: TGTGCCAGCAGCTTAACTAGCGGGGGGACTAGCTCCTACGAGCAGCACTTC
CDR3: CASSLTSGGTSSYEQHF

size: many
D: .
J: TRBJ2-7
V: TRBV15
DNA: TGTGCCACCAGTCCTGACAGTTACTACGAGCAGTACTTC
CDR3: CATSPDSYYEQYF

size: many
D: .
J: TRBJ1-6
V: TRBV19
DNA: TGTGCCAGTAGCCGGGATTTCCCTAATTCACCCCTCCACTTT
CDR3: CASSRDFPNSPLHF

size: many
D: TRBD1
J: TRBJ1-3
V: TRBV29-1
DNA: TGCAGCGCTAGGACAGGGGAGCACACCATATATTTT
CDR3: CSARTGEHTIYF